The entry below gives a single TCR beta chain sequence along with its context. Generated by immunoSEQ multiplex PCR, the TCRdb table keeps only in-frame clones and is missing some. Of some 300,000 clones listed, 89% were seen once; the top ten hold roughly a tenth. J lost 4 bases, V lost 10 bases, and 5 bases had no gene match. The CDR3 is 14 amino acids. CDR1 and CDR2 from the germline V gene are SNHLY and FYNNEI. These data originate in a study of blood T cell repertoires in COVID-19. Material: PBMCs or T cells enriched from blood (not recorded which). This TCR came from a woman in her 30s who had recovered from COVID-19. The V and J genes are TRBV2 and TRBJ1-3; TRBD1 matches 12 bases. CDR3 nucleotides: TGTGCCAACGGGGACAGGGGGCGAGGAAACACCATATATTTT. Protein sequence: CANGDRGRGNTIYF.